This TCR beta chain was recovered during a study of shared clonotypes between healthy human individuals. Study-level information: Contributing individuals were two females and three males aged 18 to 49. Study-wide results and limits: Rarefaction showed that sequencing of sorted subsets was incomplete (despite large depth). Clonotype sharing among donors was expected to depend on sequencing depth.

Per the study methods: In the immunoSEQ data, sequences were junction-only and lacked quality scores, so filtering differed. TCRdb keeps only in-frame clones here, not all; method: immunoSEQ multiplex PCR. V and J calls and clone size are those listed in that table; D and trimming were worked out from the DNA. The table shows roughly 570,000 clones, with 95% to 98% occurring only once. The CDR3 is made up of 14 amino acids. CDR1 is SGHTA and CDR2 is FQGNSA in the germline V gene. The germline V and J ends were trimmed by 2 bases and 5 bases, with 12 bases remaining between them. With regard to this clone: Its antigen is not identified.

CD45RO-negative CD8 cells positively selected for CCR7 made up the naive population, which excluded terminally differentiated effector memory CD45RA+ cells. This chain links TRBV7-2 with TRBJ1-1, with no clear D. The sequencing input was naive CD8+ T cells sorted from blood. This TCR was sampled from a man aged 25 to 40 in good health. The CDR3 sequence: CASSLFPQETEAFF. CDR3 DNA: TGTGCCAGCAGCTTATTCCCCCAGGAAACTGAAGCTTTCTTT.